The 20 T cell receptor beta chains in this list originate from one sample, sequenced in a study of human T cells and chemical hapten exposure. Time point here: patch test 1, 2 weeks after DPC sensitization. Treatment defined: therapeutic diphenylcyclopropenone sensitization with weekly scalp DPC. TCRdb processed the RACE reads anew with MiXCR; each CDR3 protein has one entry. The sample has nearly 80,000 distinct CDR3 sequences, 10% seen once. Specimen: whole blood, collected in connection with sensitization to the hapten diphenylcyclopropenone (DPC). The receptor set was obtained from a woman aged 50 to 65 with alopecia areata. Some clones in this sample may be carry-over from other donors' samples.

The V gene is TRBV27, the J gene TRBJ2-1, with D perhaps matching TRBD2 (6 bases). The germline V gene has CDR1 MNHEY and CDR2 SMNVEV (reference sequence). The CDR3 is made up of 14 amino acids. Trimming shortened V by 5 bases and J by 7 bases, and 15 bases separated the two germline ends. The CDR3 region has the DNA TGTGCCAGCAGTACCCCGGGACTCCGAAATGAGCAGTTCTTC. This gives the protein CASSTPGLRNEQFF.

This clonotype was counted many times. J is TRBJ1-2 and V is TRBV6-5, with D hard to call. The CDR3 is 14 amino acids. Germline V lookup: CDR1 MNHEY, CDR2 SVGAGI. Between the trimmed V and J ends, which lost 5 bases and 0 bases, there was a span of 10 bases. The CDR3 DNA is TGTGCCAGCAGTAACGGAGAAGCTAACTATGGCTACACCTTC. Translation gives CASSNGEANYGYTF.

The J gene is TRBJ2-1, the V gene TRBV6-1; 15 nucleotides line up with TRBD2. This CDR3 comprises 15 residues. J gave up 7 bases and V 8 bases, and 6 bases lay outside the gene matches. In germline, CDR1 is MNHNS, CDR2 SASEGT. CDR3 loop: CASFRGTSGRNEQFF. The CDR3 region has the DNA TGTGCCAGCTTCCGAGGGACTAGCGGGAGGAATGAGCAGTTCTTC.

Concerning this clonotype itself: A junction end diverges from the germline sequence, so it may reflect a read error. The chain is built from TRBV7-7 and TRBJ2-1, with TRBD2 matching over 7 bases. The CDR3 is 16 amino acids. Germline loops: CDR1 SSHAT, CDR2 FNYEAQ (reference sequence). This CDR3 is CASSLGGGGSYNEQFF. CDR3 nucleotides: TGTGCTAGCAGCTTAGGCGGCGGGGGATCCTACAATGAGCAGTTCTTC.

J is TRBJ2-7 and V is TRBV7-6; D possibly matches TRBD1 or TRBD2 (5 bases each). V was cut by 5 bases and J by 1 base, with 18 bases left in between. This CDR3 spans 16 amino acids. The germline CDR1 and CDR2 sequences are SGHVS and FNYEAQ. This chain's CDR3 is CASSVGVGARSYEQYF. The CDR3 DNA is TGTGCCAGCAGCGTCGGTGTCGGGGCGAGATCCTACGAGCAGTACTTC. Supplemented by reference TRBV7-6 and TRBJ2-7, the full variable domain reads GAGVSQSPRYKVTKRGQDVALRCDPISGHVSLYWYRQALGQGPEFLTYFNYEAQQDKSGLPNDRFSAERPEGSISTLTIQRTEQRDSAMYRCASSVGVGARSYEQYFGPGTRLTVT.

This clonotype was detected only a few times. The rearrangement joins TRBV14 to TRBJ2-3; 7 bases map to TRBD2. This CDR3 spans 16 amino acids. After removal of 3 bases from V and 2 bases from J, the junction contained 8 bases not matched to a gene. CDR1 and CDR2 (germline): SGHDN, FVKESK. CDR3 DNA sequence: TGTGCCAGCAGCCACGGACCGGAGCGGGACACAGATACGCAGTATTTT. Its protein product is CASSHGPERDTDTQYF.

The rearrangement joins TRBV7-3 to TRBJ2-5; 10 nucleotides line up with TRBD2. CDR1 and CDR2 (germline): SGHTA, FQGTGA. The CDR3 is 15 residues long. V gave up 3 bases and J gave up 5 bases; unmatched junction bases: 6. CDR3 in DNA: TGTGCCAGCAGCTTGAGCGGGAGGGGGACGGAGACCCAGTACTTC. Translating gives CASSLSGRGTETQYF.

This chain uses TRBV6-1 with TRBJ2-3, with TRBD1 matching over 11 bases. V gave up 2 bases and J gave up 3 bases; unmatched junction bases: 7. The CDR3 sequence is 17 residues long. Germline V CDR1 and CDR2: MNHNS, SASEGT. In nucleotides, the CDR3 is TGTGCCAGCAGTGAATCCGGGGACAGGGGGAGGACAGATACGCAGTATTTT. The encoded protein is CASSESGDRGRTDTQYF.

This chain uses TRBV20-1 with TRBJ2-4; 9 bases map to TRBD1. The V gene end was trimmed by 4 bases and the J gene end by 9 bases; junction bases not matched to a gene: 10. This CDR3 has 14 amino acids. Germline CDR1 reads DFQATT; CDR2 reads SNEGSKA (reference sequence). The CDR3 is CSAIPGQGYGIQYF. The DNA of the CDR3 is TGCAGTGCTATACCGGGACAGGGATATGGCATTCAGTACTTC.

The genes are TRBV29-1 and TRBJ2-7; D is unclear. V was shortened by 2 bases and J by 5 bases, with 7 bases between the two germline ends. CDR3 length equals 11 residues. Looked up from germline, CDR1 is SQVTM and CDR2 is ANQGSEA. DNA of the CDR3: TGCAGCGTTGAACAGGTCCACGAGCAGTACTTC. Encoded protein: CSVEQVHEQYF.

This clonotype was counted at least ten times. The J gene is TRBJ2-3, the V gene TRBV14; D gene unclear. The V end was cut by 4 bases, the J end by 3 bases, with 14 bases between. Germline V gives CDR1 SGHDN, CDR2 FVKESK. CDR3 size: 15 residues. CDR3 amino acids: CASSPYGLGTDTQYF. CDR3 DNA: TGTGCCAGCAGCCCCTACGGCCTAGGGACAGATACGCAGTATTTT. The full variable domain, completed using reference TRBV14 and TRBJ2-3, is EAGVTQFPSHSVIEKGQTVTLRCDPISGHDNLYWYRRVMGKEIKFLLHFVKESKQDESGMPNNRFLAERTGGTYSTLKVQPAELEDSGVYFCASSPYGLGTDTQYFGPGTRLTVL.

The rearrangement uses TRBV7-6 and TRBJ1-5; D ambiguous. V gave up 3 bases and J gave up 5 bases, with 11 bases separating them. This CDR3 is built from 14 residues. The germline gives CDR1 SGHVS, CDR2 FNYEAQ. The CDR3: CASSLSLGYQPQHF. The CDR3 DNA sequence: TGTGCCAGCAGCTTGTCGCTGGGCTATCAGCCCCAGCATTTT.

This clonotype was counted many times. The chain uses TRBV4-3 and TRBJ1-4; no clear D gene. Germline V gives CDR1 LGHNA, CDR2 YSLEER. The CDR3 is 15 amino acids. The V end lost 1 base, the J end lost 8 bases, and 14 bases lay between the germline ends. The CDR3 here is CASSQARGVGEKLFF. CDR3 sequence (DNA): TGCGCCAGCAGCCAAGCTCGGGGAGTAGGGGAAAAACTGTTTTTT.

This clonotype was seen ten or more times. As DNA, the CDR3 is TGCAGCGTTGCGGCTAGCGGGAACGAGCAGTACTTC. Translation: CSVAASGNEQYF. The chain recombines TRBV29-1 with TRBJ2-7, with TRBD2 matching over 9 bases. Germline CDR1 reads SQVTM; CDR2 reads ANQGSEA. V shed 4 bases, J shed 5 bases, and the junction held 3 bases outside the gene matches. The CDR3 is 12 amino acids.

In this sample, this clonotype turned up a few times. The chain's CDR3 is CASLRYTGELFF. The CDR3 DNA is TGTGCCAGCCTCAGGTACACCGGGGAGCTGTTTTTT. This chain joins TRBV19 and TRBJ2-2; no firm D call. This CDR3 spans 12 amino acids. The germline CDR1 and CDR2 sequences are LNHDA and SQIVND (reference sequence). Trimming removed 9 bases from V and 3 bases from J, with 8 bases in between.

The rearrangement links TRBV27 to TRBJ2-6; D possibly corresponds to TRBD1 (6 bases). The V end was cut by 3 bases, the J end by 3 bases, with 9 bases between. This CDR3 has 15 amino acids. Germline V CDR1 and CDR2: MNHEY, SMNVEV (reference sequence). The CDR3: CASSLTGHGANVLTF. Here the CDR3 DNA reads TGTGCCAGCAGTTTGACAGGCCATGGGGCCAACGTCCTGACTTTC.

This clonotype has only a few counts. J is TRBJ2-1 and V is TRBV29-1, with TRBD2 as a possible D gene (5 bases). This CDR3 comprises 13 residues. Germline V CDR1 and CDR2: SQVTM, ANQGSEA. V was pared by 3 bases and J by 7 bases, with 13 bases between. The CDR3 reads CSVERPGRNEQFF. Here the CDR3 DNA reads TGCAGCGTTGAGCGCCCGGGAAGGAATGAGCAGTTCTTC.

This clonotype appeared a few times. This chain connects TRBV7-3 to TRBJ2-3; 10 nucleotides match TRBD2. Losses at the gene ends were 3 bases for V and 4 bases for J; bases not matched to a gene: 7. This CDR3 region has 16 residues. Germline assignment: CDR1 SGHTA and CDR2 FQGTGA. CDR3 in DNA: TGTGCCAGCAGCTTTAAACTAGCGGGAATCGCAGATACGCAGTATTTT. It specifies CASSFKLAGIADTQYF.

The chain has TRBV10-3 and TRBJ2-3; perhaps TRBD2 as D (6 bases). CDR3 size: 15 residues. V dropped 0 bases and J dropped 4 bases, with 11 bases sitting between them. Germline-derived CDR1 and CDR2 are ENHRY and SYGVKD. CDR3 region: CAISESLARADTQYF. In nucleotides, the CDR3 is TGTGCCATCAGTGAGTCCCTAGCGAGGGCAGATACGCAGTATTTT.

The chain links TRBV6-6 to TRBJ2-3, with 7 bases fitting TRBD1. The CDR3 contains 14 residues. J was trimmed by 4 bases and V by 10 bases; bases with no gene match: 11. Germline-derived CDR1 and CDR2 are MNHNY and SVGAGI (reference sequence). CDR3 coding DNA: TGTGCCATCGCTGAAGGGGGCCCCCCAGATACGCAGTATTTT. Its translation is CAIAEGGPPDTQYF.